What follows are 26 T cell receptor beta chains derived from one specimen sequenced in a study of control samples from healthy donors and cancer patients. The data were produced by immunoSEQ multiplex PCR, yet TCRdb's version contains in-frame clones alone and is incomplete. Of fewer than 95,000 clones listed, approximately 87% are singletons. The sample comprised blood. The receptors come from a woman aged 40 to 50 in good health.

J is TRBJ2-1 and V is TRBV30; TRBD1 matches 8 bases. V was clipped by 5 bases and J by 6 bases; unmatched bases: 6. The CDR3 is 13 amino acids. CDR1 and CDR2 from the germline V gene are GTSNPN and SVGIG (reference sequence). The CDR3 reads CAWGQGFVNEQFF. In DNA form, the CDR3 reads TGTGCCTGGGGACAGGGTTTTGTCAATGAGCAGTTCTTC.

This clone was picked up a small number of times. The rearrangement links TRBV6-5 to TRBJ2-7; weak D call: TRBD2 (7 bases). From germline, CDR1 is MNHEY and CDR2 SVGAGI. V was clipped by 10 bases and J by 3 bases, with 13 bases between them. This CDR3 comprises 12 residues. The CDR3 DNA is TGTGCCACGCGGGGGCTGCTCTACGAGCAGTACTTC. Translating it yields CATRGLLYEQYF.

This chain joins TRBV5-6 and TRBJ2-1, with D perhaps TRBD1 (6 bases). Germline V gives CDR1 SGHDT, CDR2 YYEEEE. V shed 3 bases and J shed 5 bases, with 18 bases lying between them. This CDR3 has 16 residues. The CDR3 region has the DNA TGTGCCAGCAGCTACCCGGACAGCCGGGCCGACAATGAGCAGTTCTTC. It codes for CASSYPDSRADNEQFF. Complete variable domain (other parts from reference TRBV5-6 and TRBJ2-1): DAGVTQSPTHLIKTRGQQVTLRCSPKSGHDTVSWYQQALGQGPQFIFQYYEEEERQRGNFPDRFSGHQFPNYSSELNVNALLLGDSALYLCASSYPDSRADNEQFFGPGTRLTVL.

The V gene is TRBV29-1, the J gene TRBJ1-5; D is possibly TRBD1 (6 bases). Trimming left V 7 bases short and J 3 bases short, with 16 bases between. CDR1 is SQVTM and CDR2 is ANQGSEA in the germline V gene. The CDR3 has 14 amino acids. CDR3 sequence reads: CSAITGTSNQPQHF. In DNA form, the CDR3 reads TGCAGCGCCATAACCGGGACATCCAATCAGCCCCAGCATTTT.

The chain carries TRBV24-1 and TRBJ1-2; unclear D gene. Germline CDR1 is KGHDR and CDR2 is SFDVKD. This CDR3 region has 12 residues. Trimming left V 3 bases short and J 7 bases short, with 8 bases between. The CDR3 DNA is TGTGCCACCAGTGATCTCGTGGGTGGCTACACCTTC. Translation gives CATSDLVGGYTF.

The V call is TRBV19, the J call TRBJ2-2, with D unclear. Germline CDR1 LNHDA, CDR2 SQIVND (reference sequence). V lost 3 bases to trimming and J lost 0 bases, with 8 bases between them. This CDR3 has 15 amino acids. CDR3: CASSIGAANTGELFF. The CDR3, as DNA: TGTGCCAGTAGTATCGGCGCAGCGAACACCGGGGAGCTGTTTTTT. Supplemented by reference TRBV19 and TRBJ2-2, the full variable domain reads DGGITQSPKYLFRKEGQNVTLSCEQNLNHDAMYWYRQDPGQGLRLIYYSQIVNDFQKGDIAEGYSVSREKKESFPLTVTSAQKNPTAFYLCASSIGAANTGELFFGEGSRLTVL.

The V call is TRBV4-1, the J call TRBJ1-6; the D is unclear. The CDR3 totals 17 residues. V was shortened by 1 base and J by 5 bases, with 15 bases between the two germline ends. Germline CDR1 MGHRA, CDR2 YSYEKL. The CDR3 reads CASSQVGWGSHNSPLHF. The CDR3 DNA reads TGCGCCAGCAGCCAAGTTGGGTGGGGTAGCCATAATTCACCCCTCCACTTT.

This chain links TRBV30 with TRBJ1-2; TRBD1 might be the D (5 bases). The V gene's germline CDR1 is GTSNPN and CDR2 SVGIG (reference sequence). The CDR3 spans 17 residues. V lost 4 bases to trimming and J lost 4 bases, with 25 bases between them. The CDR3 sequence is CAWMGRADTSALYGYTF. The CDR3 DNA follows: TGTGCCTGGATGGGACGGGCTGACACCTCGGCCCTCTATGGCTACACCTTC.

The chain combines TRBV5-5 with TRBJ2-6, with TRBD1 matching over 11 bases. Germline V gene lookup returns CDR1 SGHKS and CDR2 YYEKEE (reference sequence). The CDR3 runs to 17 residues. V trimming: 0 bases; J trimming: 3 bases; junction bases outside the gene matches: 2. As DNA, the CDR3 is TGTGCCAGCAGCTTGGGGACAGGGGGCGTTGGGGCCAACGTCCTGACTTTC. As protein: CASSLGTGGVGANVLTF.

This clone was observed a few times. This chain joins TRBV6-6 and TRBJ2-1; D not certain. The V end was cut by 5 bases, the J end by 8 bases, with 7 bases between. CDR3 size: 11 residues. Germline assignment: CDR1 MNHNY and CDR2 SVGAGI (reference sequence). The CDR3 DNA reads TGTGCCAGCAGTCAGACGGATGAGCAGTTCTTC. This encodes CASSQTDEQFF.

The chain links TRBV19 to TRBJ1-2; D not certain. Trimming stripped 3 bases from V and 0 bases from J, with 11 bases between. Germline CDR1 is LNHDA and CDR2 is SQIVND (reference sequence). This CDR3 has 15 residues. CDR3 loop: CASSMAGFPNYGYTF. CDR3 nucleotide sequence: TGTGCCAGTAGTATGGCGGGTTTTCCTAACTATGGCTACACCTTC. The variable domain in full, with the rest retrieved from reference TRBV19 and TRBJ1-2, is DGGITQSPKYLFRKEGQNVTLSCEQNLNHDAMYWYRQDPGQGLRLIYYSQIVNDFQKGDIAEGYSVSREKKESFPLTVTSAQKNPTAFYLCASSMAGFPNYGYTFGSGTRLTVV.

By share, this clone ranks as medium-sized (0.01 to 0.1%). The CDR3 coding sequence is TGTGCCACCGTAGGGGACTCAGGGAACACTGAAGCTTTCTTT. This sequence encodes CATVGDSGNTEAFF. The chain couples TRBV19 to TRBJ1-1, with TRBD1 as a possible D gene (5 bases). In germline, CDR1 is LNHDA, CDR2 SQIVND (reference sequence). Deletions cut 10 bases from V and 1 base from J, with 16 bases between. This CDR3 is 14 amino acids long.

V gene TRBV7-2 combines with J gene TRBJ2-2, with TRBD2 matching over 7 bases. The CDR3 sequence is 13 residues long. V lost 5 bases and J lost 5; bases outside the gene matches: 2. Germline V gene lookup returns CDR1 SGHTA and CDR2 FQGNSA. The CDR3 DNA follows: TGTGCCAGCAGCAAAGCGGGGACCGGGGAGCTGTTTTTT. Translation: CASSKAGTGELFF.

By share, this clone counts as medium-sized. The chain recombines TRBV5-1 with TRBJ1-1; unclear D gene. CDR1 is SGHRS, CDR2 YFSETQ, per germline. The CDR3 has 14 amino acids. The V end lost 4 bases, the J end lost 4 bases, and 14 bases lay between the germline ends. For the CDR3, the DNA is TGCGCCAGCAGCCCCGGGTTTGCGCGCACTGAAGCTTTCTTT. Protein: CASSPGFARTEAFF.

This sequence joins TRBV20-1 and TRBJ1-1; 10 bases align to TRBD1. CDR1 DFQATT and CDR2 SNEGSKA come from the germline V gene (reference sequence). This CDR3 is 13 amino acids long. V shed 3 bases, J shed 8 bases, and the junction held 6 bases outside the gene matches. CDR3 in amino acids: CSASDRGQGEAFF. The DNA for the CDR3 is TGCAGTGCTAGTGACAGGGGGCAGGGGGAAGCTTTCTTT.

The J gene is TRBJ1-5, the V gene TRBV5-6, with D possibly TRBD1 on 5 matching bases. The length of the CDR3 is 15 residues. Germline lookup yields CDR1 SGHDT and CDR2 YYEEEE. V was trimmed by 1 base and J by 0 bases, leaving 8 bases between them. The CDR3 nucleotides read TGTGCCAGCAGCTTGTGGGGGAATAGCAATCAGCCCCAGCATTTT. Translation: CASSLWGNSNQPQHF. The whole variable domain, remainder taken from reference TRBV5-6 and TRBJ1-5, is DAGVTQSPTHLIKTRGQQVTLRCSPKSGHDTVSWYQQALGQGPQFIFQYYEEEERQRGNFPDRFSGHQFPNYSSELNVNALLLGDSALYLCASSLWGNSNQPQHFGDGTRLSIL.

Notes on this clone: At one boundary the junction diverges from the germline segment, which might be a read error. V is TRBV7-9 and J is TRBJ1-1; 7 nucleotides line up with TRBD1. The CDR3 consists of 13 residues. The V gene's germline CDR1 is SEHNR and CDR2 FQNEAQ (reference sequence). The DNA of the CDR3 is TGTGCCAGCAGCTTAGCGCTATCGGGACAGCCCCGTTTT. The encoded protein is CASSLALSGQPRF.

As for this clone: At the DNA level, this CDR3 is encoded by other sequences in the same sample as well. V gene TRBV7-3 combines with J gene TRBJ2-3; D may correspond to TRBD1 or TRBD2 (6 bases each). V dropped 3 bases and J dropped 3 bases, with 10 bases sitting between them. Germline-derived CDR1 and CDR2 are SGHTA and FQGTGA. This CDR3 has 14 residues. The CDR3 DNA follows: TGTGCCAGCAGCTTCCGAGGGGGGACAGATACGCAGTATTTT. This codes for CASSFRGGTDTQYF.

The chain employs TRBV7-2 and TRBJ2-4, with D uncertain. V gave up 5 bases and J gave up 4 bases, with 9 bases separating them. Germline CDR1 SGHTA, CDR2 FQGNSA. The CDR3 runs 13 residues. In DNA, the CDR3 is TGTGCCAGCAGCATATCGACAAAAAACATTCAGTACTTC. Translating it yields CASSISTKNIQYF. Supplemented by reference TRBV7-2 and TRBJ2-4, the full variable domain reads GAGVSQSPSNKVTEKGKDVELRCDPISGHTALYWYRQSLGQGLEFLIYFQGNSAPDKSGLPSDRFSAERTGGSVSTLTIQRTQQEDSAVYLCASSISTKNIQYFGAGTRLSVL.

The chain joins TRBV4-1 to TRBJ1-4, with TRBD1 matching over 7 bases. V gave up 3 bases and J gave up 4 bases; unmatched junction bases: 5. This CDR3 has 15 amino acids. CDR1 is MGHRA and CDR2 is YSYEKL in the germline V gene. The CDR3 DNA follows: TGCGCCAGCAGCCAGAGACAGGGTCTTAATGAAAAACTGTTTTTT. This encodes CASSQRQGLNEKLFF.

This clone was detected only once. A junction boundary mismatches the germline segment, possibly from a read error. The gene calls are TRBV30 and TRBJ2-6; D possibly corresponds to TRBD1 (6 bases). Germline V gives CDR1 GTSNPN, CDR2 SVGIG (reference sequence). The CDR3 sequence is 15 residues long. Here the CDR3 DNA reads TGTGCCTGGAACCTACAGGGCTCTGGGGTCAACGTCCTGACTTTC. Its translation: CAWNLQGSGVNVLTF.

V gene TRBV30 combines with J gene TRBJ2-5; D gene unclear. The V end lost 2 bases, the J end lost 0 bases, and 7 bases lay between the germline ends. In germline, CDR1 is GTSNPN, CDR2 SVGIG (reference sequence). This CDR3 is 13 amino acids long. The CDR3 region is CAWSPLYQETQYF. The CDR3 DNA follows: TGTGCCTGGAGTCCACTGTACCAAGAGACCCAGTACTTC.

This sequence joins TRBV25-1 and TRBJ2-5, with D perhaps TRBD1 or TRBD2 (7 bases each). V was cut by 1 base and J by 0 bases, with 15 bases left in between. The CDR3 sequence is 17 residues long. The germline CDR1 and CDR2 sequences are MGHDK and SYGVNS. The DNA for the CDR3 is TGTGCCAGCAGTGAATGGGAGGGCAGGGGGTACCAAGAGACCCAGTACTTC. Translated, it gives CASSEWEGRGYQETQYF.

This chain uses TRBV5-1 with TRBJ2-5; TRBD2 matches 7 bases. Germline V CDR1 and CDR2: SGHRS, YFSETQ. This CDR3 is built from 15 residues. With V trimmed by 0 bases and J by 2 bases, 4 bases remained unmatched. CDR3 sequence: CASSLGTGGQETQYF. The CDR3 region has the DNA TGCGCCAGCAGCTTGGGAACGGGGGGACAAGAGACCCAGTACTTC.

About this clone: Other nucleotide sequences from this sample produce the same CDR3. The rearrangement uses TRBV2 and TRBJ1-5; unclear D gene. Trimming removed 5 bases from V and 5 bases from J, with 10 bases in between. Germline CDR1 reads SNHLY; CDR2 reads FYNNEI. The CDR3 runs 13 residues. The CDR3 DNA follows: TGTGCCAGCAGTCTCGACGGGTATCAGCCCCAGCATTTT. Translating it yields CASSLDGYQPQHF. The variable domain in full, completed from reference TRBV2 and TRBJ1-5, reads EPEVTQTPSHQVTQMGQEVILRCVPISNHLYFYWYRQILGQKVEFLVSFYNNEISEKSEIFDDQFSVERPDGSNFTLKIRSTKLEDSAMYFCASSLDGYQPQHFGDGTRLSIL.

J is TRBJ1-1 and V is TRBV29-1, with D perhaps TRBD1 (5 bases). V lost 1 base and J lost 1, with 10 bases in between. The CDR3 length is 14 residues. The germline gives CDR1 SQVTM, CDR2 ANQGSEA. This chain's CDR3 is CSVEGRGENTEAFF. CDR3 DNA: TGCAGCGTTGAAGGGCGGGGCGAGAACACTGAAGCTTTCTTT.